Here is one T cell receptor beta chain with its context. The sample holds many counts of this clonotype. Its antigen has not been determined. No quality values exist for individual bases; no much larger clone is one base distant. A patient counted as having stable Graves' hyperthyroidism if no progression to ophthalmopathy occurred over 18 months of follow-up. Hyperthyroidism patients were newly diagnosed, with disease duration under 2 months, and aged 18 to 65 years. Exclusion was applied to patients with uncontrolled infections, other autoimmune diseases, pregnancy or lactation. Diagnoses relied on clinical symptoms, serum thyroxine and TRAb, thyroid ultrasound and orbital computed tomography. Ficoll-Paque density gradient centrifugation was used to isolate PBMCs from 8.5 to 10 ml of fresh peripheral blood. Trizol reagent was used to extract total RNA, and RNA quality was then checked on an Agilent 2100 Bioanalyzer.

This sample was included in a study of T cells in Graves' hyperthyroidism and ophthalmopathy (dated by TCRdb to about 2019). Study-wide context: Peripheral blood samples were taken at initial diagnosis, before any treatment was given. The paper reports TCR Vbeta CDR3 sequencing of approximately 140 peripheral blood samples: fewer than 50 ophthalmopathy, fewer than 80 hyperthyroidism and about 17 progressor patients. To identify distinguishing TCR V-J signatures, a discovery cohort of 90 to 100 patients was used, comprising some 43 with Graves' ophthalmopathy and around 60 with stable Graves' hyperthyroidism. Whether ophthalmopathy could be predicted prospectively was tested in an independent validation cohort made up of approximately 19 hyperthyroidism patients plus 17 patients who later progressed to ophthalmopathy. After sampling, hyperthyroidism patients received methimazole starting at 30 mg daily, and ophthalmopathy patients received high-dose intravenous methylprednisolone. In six Graves' hyperthyroidism patients, the study also compared T-cell repertoires from thyroid tissue with T-cell repertoires from blood. The roughly 100 discovery patients were randomly divided into training and test sets at a 7:3 ratio. Results the study describes overall, beyond this receptor: A 13 V-J signature model separated ophthalmopathy from stable hyperthyroidism, with around 90% sensitivity and about 81% specificity in cross-validation and 80%/75% in testing. No statistical method was used to set the sample size in advance, and investigators knew the group allocation. Most expanded thyroid clonotypes (frequency above 0.001) were also detected in blood, suggesting blood repertoires may reflect thyroid immune responses. In validation, the model predicted progression to ophthalmopathy with roughly 70% sensitivity and around 72% specificity, a median of 6.5 months before onset.

The TCR beta CDR3 regions were amplified from RNA transcripts. For the first round of RT-PCR on the TCR CDR3, the HTBI primer set was used together with the Qiagen OneStep RT-PCR kit. Libraries were constructed in a second round of multiplex PCR, after which size selection and purification were carried out. Sequencing of the libraries was done on an Illumina HiSeq2000 using paired-end 100 bp reads. Turning to the authors' computational methods: SOAPnuke was used to process the raw data, with reads discarded if the reads contained adapters or uncalled bases, had a mean Phred below 15, or lacked an exact constant-primer or identifier match. High-quality paired reads were merged using COPE v1.2.5, and each unique nucleotide sequence was defined as a clonotype. MiTCR v1.1 was used to align clonotypes to the IMGT TRBV, TRBD and TRBJ reference segments. The analysis was restricted to V-J combinations with a frequency above 0.0001, which together covered approximately 99% of the repertoires. The TCS score was defined as F50 (clonal expansion) divided by E x V (chaos), with BLOSUM62-based TCRdist calculated between CDR3 peptides within each V-J. Welch's t-statistics and random forest reduced approximately 520 V-J features to fewer than 15, which were used in a naive Bayes classifier (R e1071). In-frame beta chains were kept once TCRdb had trimmed the public reads at Q25 with fastp and called clones with MiXCR. Rows matching on CDR3 protein sequence are summarized as one entry with the most common DNA and genes. TCRdb, not the original authors, processed these V and J calls. Within this sample are a few hundred thousand distinct CDR3 sequences, with 15% to 19% of them counted one time only. The ten largest account for under 8% of the sample.

Material: blood. The sequence was obtained from a woman aged 25 to 39 with Graves' hyperthyroidism.

The nucleotide sequence reads as follows: TGTGCCAGCAGCGTCACCACTAGCTTCGGAGTTGGAGATACGCAGTATTTT. Translation gives CASSVTTSFGVGDTQYF. The rearrangement joined TRBV11-3 to TRBJ2-3, and possibly TRBD2, on 6 matching bases. CDR1 and CDR2 are drawn from the germline V gene: SGHNT, YENEEA. V lost 5 bases and J lost 5 bases; the stretch between them is 23 bases long. The CDR3 numbers 17 residues from cysteine through phenylalanine. Only the CDR3 DNA stays, 51 bases, in frame from base 1.